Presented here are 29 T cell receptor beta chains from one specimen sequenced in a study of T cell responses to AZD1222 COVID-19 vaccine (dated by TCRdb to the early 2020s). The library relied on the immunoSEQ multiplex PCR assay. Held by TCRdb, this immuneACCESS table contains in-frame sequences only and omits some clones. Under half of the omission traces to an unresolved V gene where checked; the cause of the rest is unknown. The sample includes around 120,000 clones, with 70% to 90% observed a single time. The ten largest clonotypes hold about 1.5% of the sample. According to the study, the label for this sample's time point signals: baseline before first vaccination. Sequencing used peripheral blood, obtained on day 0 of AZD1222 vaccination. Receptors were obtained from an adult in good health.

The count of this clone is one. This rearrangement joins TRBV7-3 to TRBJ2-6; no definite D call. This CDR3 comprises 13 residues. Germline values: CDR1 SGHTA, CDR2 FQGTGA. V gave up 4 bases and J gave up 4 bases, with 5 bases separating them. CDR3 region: CASSSRGANVLTF. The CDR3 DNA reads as TGTGCCAGCAGCTCCAGGGGGGCCAACGTCCTGACTTTC.

The CDR3 coding sequence is TGTGCCAGCTCATCGACAGGCCTCTACAATGAGCAGTTCTTC. This sequence encodes CASSSTGLYNEQFF. J is TRBJ2-1 and V is TRBV18, with D possibly being TRBD1 (6 bases). The V end lost 5 bases, the J end lost 3 bases, and 11 bases lay between the germline ends. The CDR3 spans 14 residues. Germline loops: CDR1 KGHSH, CDR2 LQKENI.

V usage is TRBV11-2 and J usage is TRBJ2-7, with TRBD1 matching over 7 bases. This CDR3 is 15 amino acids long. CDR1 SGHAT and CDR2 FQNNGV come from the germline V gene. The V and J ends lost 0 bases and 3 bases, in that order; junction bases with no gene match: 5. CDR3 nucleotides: TGTGCCAGCAGCTTAGATAGGGGGCAACGCTACGAGCAGTACTTC. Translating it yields CASSLDRGQRYEQYF.

The DNA for the CDR3 is TGCGCCAGCAGCTTGGCCGGTGTGGGCCACACTGGAAACACCATATATTTT. Encoded protein: CASSLAGVGHTGNTIYF. The genes are TRBV5-1 and TRBJ1-3; D is undetermined. The germline gives CDR1 SGHRS, CDR2 YFSETQ. Between the trimmed V and J ends, which lost 0 bases and 2 bases, there was a span of 15 bases. This CDR3 comprises 17 residues.

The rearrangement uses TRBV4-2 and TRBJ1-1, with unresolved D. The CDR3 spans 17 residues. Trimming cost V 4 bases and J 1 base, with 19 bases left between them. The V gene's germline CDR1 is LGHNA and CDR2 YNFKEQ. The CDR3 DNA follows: TGTGCCAGCAGCCCCTCGGCCGCGGGCCAGAAGAACACTGAAGCTTTCTTT. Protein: CASSPSAAGQKNTEAFF.

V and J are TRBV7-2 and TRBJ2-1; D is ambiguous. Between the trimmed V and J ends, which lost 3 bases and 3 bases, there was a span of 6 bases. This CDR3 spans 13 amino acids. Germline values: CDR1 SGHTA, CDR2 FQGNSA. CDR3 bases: TGTGCCAGCAGCTTGGATAACTACAATGAGCAGTTCTTC. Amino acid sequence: CASSLDNYNEQFF.

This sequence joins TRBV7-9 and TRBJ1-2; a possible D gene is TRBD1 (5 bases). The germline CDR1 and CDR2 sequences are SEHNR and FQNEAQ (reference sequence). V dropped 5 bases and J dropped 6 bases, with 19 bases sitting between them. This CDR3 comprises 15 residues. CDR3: CASSQDRGLADGYTF. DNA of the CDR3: TGTGCCAGCAGCCAAGACAGAGGGCTAGCAGATGGCTACACCTTC.

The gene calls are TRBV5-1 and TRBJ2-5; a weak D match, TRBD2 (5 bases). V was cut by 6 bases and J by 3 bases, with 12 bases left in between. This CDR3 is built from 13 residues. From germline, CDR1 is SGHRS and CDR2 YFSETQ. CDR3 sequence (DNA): TGCGCCAGCAAAGAGGGAATGGAAGAGACCCAGTACTTC. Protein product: CASKEGMEETQYF. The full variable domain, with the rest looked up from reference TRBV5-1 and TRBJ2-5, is KAGVTQTPRYLIKTRGQQVTLSCSPISGHRSVSWYQQTPGQGLQFLFEYFSETQRNKGNFPGRFSGRQFSNSRSEMNVSTLELGDSALYLCASKEGMEETQYFGPGTRLLVL.

CDR3 amino acids: CAALLGSPYEQYF. CDR3 in DNA: TGCGCCGCTCTGTTGGGGAGTCCCTACGAGCAGTACTTC. The chain carries TRBV10-1 and TRBJ2-7; the D gene is possibly TRBD2 (5 bases). Per the germline V gene, CDR1 is WNHNN and CDR2 is SYGVQD (reference sequence). The length of the CDR3 is 13 residues. V lost 11 bases, J lost 2 bases, and 16 bases lay in between.

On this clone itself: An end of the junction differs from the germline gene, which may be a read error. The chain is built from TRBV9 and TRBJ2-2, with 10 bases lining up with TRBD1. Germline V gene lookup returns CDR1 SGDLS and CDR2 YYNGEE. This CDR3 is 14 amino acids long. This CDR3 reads CASSGQGAHRGAVF. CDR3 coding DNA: TGTGCCAGCAGCGGACAGGGGGCACACCGGGGAGCTGTTTTT. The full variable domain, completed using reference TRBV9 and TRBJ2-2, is DSGVTQTPKHLITATGQRVTLRCSPRSGDLSVYWYQQSLDQGLQFLIQYYNGEERAKGNILERFSAQQFPDLHSELNLSSLELGDSALYFCASSGQGAHRGAVFGEGSRLTVL.

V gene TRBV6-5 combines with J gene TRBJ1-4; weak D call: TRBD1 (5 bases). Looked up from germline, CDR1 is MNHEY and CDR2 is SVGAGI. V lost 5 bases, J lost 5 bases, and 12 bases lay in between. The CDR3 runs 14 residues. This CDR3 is CASSPGGGNEKLFF. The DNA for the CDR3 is TGTGCCAGCAGTCCAGGTGGGGGGAATGAAAAACTGTTTTTT.

The CDR3 DNA follows: TGTGCCCACGGAGACACCCTCTATGGCTACACCTTC. It yields the protein CAHGDTLYGYTF. J is TRBJ1-2 and V is TRBV30; no definite D call. The CDR3 runs 12 residues. Per germline, CDR1 GTSNPN and CDR2 SVGIG (reference sequence). The V end was cut by 8 bases, the J end by 4 bases, with 14 bases between.

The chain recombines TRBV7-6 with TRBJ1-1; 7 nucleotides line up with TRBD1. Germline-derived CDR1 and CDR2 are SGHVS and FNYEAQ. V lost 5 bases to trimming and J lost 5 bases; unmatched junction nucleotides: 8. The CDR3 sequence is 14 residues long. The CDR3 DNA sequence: TGTGCCAGCAGCCCAGGGGGTAGTAAGACTGAAGCTTTCTTT. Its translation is CASSPGGSKTEAFF.

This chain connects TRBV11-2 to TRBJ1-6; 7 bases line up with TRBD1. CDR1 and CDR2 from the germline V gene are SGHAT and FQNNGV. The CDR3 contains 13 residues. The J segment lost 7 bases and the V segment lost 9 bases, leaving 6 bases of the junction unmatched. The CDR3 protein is CASGPGQNSPLHF. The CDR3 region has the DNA TGTGCCAGTGGACCGGGACAGAATTCACCCCTCCACTTT.

CDR3 sequence: CATAVGQETQYF. The DNA for the CDR3 is TGTGCCACCGCGGTGGGGCAAGAGACCCAGTACTTC. The V gene is TRBV5-6, the J gene TRBJ2-5; no clear D. CDR1 is SGHDT, CDR2 YYEEEE, per germline. The CDR3 is made up of 12 amino acids. V was pared by 9 bases and J by 2 bases, with 11 bases between.

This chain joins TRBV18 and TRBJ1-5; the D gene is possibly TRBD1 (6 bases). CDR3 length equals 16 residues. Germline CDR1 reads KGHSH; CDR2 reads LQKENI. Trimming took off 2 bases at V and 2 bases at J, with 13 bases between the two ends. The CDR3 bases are TGTGCCAGCTCACCAATAGGGGCAGGGGGCAATCAGCCCCAGCATTTT. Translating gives CASSPIGAGGNQPQHF. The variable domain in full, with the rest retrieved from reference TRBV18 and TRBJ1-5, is NAGVMQNPRHLVRRRGQEARLRCSPMKGHSHVYWYRQLPEEGLKFMVYLQKENIIDESGMPKERFSAEFPKEGPSILRIQQVVRGDSAAYFCASSPIGAGGNQPQHFGDGTRLSIL.

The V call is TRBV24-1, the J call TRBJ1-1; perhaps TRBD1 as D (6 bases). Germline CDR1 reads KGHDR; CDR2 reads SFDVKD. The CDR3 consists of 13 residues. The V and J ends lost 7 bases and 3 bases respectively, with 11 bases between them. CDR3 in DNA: TGTGCCACCAGCAGGGGAAGAGACACTGAAGCTTTCTTT. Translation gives CATSRGRDTEAFF.

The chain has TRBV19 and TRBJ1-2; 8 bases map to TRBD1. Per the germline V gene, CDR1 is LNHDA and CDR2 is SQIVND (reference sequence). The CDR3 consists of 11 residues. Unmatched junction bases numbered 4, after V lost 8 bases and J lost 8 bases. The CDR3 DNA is TGTGCCAGTGGACAGGGCCTCGGCTACACCTTC. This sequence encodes CASGQGLGYTF.

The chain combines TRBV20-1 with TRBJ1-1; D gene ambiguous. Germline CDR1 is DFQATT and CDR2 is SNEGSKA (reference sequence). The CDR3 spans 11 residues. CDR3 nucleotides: TGCAGGGCAAACCGGGGCACTGAAGCTTTCTTT. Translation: CRANRGTEAFF.

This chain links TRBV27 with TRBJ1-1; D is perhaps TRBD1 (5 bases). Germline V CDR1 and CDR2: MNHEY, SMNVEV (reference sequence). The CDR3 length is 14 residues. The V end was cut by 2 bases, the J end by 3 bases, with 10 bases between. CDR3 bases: TGTGCCAGCAGTTTACCGGGACGGTACACTGAAGCTTTCTTT. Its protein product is CASSLPGRYTEAFF.

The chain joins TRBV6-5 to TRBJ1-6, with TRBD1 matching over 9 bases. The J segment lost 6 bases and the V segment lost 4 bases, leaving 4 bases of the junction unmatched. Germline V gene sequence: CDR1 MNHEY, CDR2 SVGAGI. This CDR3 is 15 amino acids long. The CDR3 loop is CASSSDRGGNSPLHF. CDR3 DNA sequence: TGTGCCAGCAGTTCCGACAGGGGGGGTAATTCACCCCTCCACTTT.

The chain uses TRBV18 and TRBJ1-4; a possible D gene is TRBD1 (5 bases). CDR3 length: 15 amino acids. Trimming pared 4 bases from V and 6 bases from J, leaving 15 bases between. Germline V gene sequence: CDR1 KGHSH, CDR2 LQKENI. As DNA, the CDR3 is TGTGCCAGCTCACGAGGAACCGGGACGGATGAAAAACTGTTTTTT. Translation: CASSRGTGTDEKLFF.

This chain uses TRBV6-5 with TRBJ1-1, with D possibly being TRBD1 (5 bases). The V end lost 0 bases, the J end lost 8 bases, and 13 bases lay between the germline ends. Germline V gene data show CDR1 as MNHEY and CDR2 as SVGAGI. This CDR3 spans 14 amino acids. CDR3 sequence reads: CASSYSRGAGEAFF. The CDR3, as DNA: TGTGCCAGCAGTTACTCGAGGGGCGCAGGAGAAGCTTTCTTT.

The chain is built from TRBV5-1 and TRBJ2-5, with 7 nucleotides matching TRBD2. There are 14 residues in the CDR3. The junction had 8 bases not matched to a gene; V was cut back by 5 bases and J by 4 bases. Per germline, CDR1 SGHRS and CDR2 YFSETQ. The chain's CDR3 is CASSLGGGVETQYF. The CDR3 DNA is TGCGCCAGCAGTCTGGGCGGGGGTGTAGAGACCCAGTACTTC. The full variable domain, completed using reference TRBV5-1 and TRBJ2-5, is KAGVTQTPRYLIKTRGQQVTLSCSPISGHRSVSWYQQTPGQGLQFLFEYFSETQRNKGNFPGRFSGRQFSNSRSEMNVSTLELGDSALYLCASSLGGGVETQYFGPGTRLLVL.

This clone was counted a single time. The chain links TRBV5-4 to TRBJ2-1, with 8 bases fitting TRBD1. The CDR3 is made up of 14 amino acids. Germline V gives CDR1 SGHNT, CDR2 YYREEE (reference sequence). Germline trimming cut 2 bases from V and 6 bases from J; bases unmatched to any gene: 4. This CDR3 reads CASSFPTGGNEQFF. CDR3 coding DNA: TGTGCCAGCAGCTTCCCCACAGGGGGCAATGAGCAGTTCTTC.

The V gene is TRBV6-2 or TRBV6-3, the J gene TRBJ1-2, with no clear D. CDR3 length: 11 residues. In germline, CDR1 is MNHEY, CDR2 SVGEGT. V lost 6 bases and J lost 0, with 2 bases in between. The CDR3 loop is CASSSNYGYTF. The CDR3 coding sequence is TGTGCCAGCAGCTCTAACTATGGCTACACCTTC.

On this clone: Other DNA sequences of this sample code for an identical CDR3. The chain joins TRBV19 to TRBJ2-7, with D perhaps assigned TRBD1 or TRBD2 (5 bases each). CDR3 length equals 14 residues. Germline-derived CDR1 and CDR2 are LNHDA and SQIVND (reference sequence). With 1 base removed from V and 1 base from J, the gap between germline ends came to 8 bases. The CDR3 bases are TGTGCCAGTAGTATAGGGGGGATTTCCTACGAGCAGTACTTC. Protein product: CASSIGGISYEQYF. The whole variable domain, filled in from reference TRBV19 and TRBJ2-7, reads DGGITQSPKYLFRKEGQNVTLSCEQNLNHDAMYWYRQDPGQGLRLIYYSQIVNDFQKGDIAEGYSVSREKKESFPLTVTSAQKNPTAFYLCASSIGGISYEQYFGPGTRLTVT.

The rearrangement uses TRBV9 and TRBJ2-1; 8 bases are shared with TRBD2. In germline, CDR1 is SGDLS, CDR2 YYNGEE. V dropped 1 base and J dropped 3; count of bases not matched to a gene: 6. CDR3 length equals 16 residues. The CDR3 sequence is CASSVRGLGGYNEQFF. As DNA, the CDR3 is TGTGCCAGCAGCGTAAGGGGACTAGGAGGCTACAATGAGCAGTTCTTC.

CDR3 nucleotides: TGTGCCAGCAGCCCCTCCGGGACAAGGGAGACCCAGTACTTC. This gives the protein CASSPSGTRETQYF. V usage is TRBV9 and J usage is TRBJ2-5; TRBD1 is a possible D gene (6 bases). Germline V gene lookup returns CDR1 SGDLS and CDR2 YYNGEE. V was cut by 4 bases and J by 5 bases, with 15 bases left in between. This CDR3 is 14 amino acids long.